One sample yielded the 13 T cell receptor beta chains listed below, sequenced in a study of blood T cells in healthy people across ages. Sample-barcoded 5' priming and a J-beta primer mix drove a second PCR of 7 to 11 cycles. TCRdb called the 5' RACE reads again in MiXCR, with one record for every CDR3 protein. The sample lists over 600,000 distinct CDR3 sequences, 45% to 70% occurring once. Sequencing was performed on blood. These receptors were taken from a man aged 35-49 years in good health.

This clonotype was seen more than once but under ten times. The chain couples TRBV6-6 to TRBJ1-4; the match to TRBD1 covers 8 bases. Germline V lookup: CDR1 MNHNY, CDR2 SVGAGI (reference sequence). The length of the CDR3 is 16 residues. V was pared by 6 bases and J by 7 bases, with 13 bases of the junction left unmatched. The DNA for the CDR3 is TGTGCCAGCAGGAAAGGACAGGGTCGAGAGAGTGAAAAACTGTTTTTT. It yields the protein CASRKGQGRESEKLFF.

This clonotype was counted a few times. The chain uses TRBV28 and TRBJ1-5; no clear D. This CDR3 has 14 residues. Germline CDR1 is MDHEN and CDR2 is SYDVKM. V dropped 2 bases and J dropped 3 bases, with 8 bases sitting between them. The CDR3 loop is CASSLRRLNQPQHF. CDR3 nucleotide sequence: TGTGCCAGCAGTTTACGGCGCCTCAATCAGCCCCAGCATTTT.

The chain employs TRBV5-1 and TRBJ2-4, with TRBD2 as a possible D gene (6 bases). CDR3 length: 18 residues. The germline V gene has CDR1 SGHRS and CDR2 YFSETQ. V was trimmed by 0 bases and J by 1 base, leaving 17 bases between them. CDR3 residues: CASSLGLLIREAKNIQYF. Written as DNA, the CDR3 is TGCGCCAGCAGCTTGGGGTTACTAATCCGGGAGGCCAAAAACATTCAGTACTTC.

This clonotype was observed a handful of times. V gene TRBV27 combines with J gene TRBJ2-7, with no clear D. V was trimmed by 7 bases and J by 4 bases, leaving 20 bases between them. Germline V CDR1 and CDR2: MNHEY, SMNVEV (reference sequence). The CDR3 contains 15 residues. The DNA of the CDR3 is TGTGCCAGCATCCCCGGCCAAACCCCGACTTACGAGCAGTACTTC. Translation: CASIPGQTPTYEQYF.

This clonotype was detected ten times or more. The chain links TRBV7-6 to TRBJ2-1; 8 bases agree with TRBD1. CDR1 is SGHVS and CDR2 is FNYEAQ in the germline V gene. The CDR3 spans 15 residues. V dropped 1 base and J dropped 5; count of bases not matched to a gene: 4. The CDR3 protein is CASSLGTGNHNEQFF. The CDR3 nucleotides read TGTGCCAGCAGCTTAGGGACAGGGAACCACAATGAGCAGTTCTTC. Based on the CDR3 plus reference TRBV7-6 and TRBJ2-1, the full variable domain is GAGVSQSPRYKVTKRGQDVALRCDPISGHVSLYWYRQALGQGPEFLTYFNYEAQQDKSGLPNDRFSAERPEGSISTLTIQRTEQRDSAMYRCASSLGTGNHNEQFFGPGTRLTVL.

The rearrangement links TRBV9 to TRBJ2-2, with D perhaps TRBD1 (5 bases). V lost 8 bases to trimming and J lost 1 base, with 12 bases between them. Per the germline V gene, CDR1 is SGDLS and CDR2 is YYNGEE. The CDR3 extends over 14 amino acids. In DNA form, the CDR3 reads TGTGCCAGTAACTTAGGGGAGAACACCGGGGAGCTGTTTTTT. Translation gives CASNLGENTGELFF.

This sequence joins TRBV20-1 and TRBJ1-5; D remains unclear. The CDR3 has 13 residues. Germline CDR1 reads DFQATT; CDR2 reads SNEGSKA (reference sequence). Trimming left V 3 bases short and J 3 bases short, with 9 bases between. The CDR3: CSARPVANQPQHF. As DNA, the CDR3 is TGCAGTGCTAGGCCAGTGGCCAATCAGCCCCAGCATTTT.

This clonotype was observed a handful of times. V gene TRBV18 combines with J gene TRBJ2-1; TRBD2 matches 14 bases. V was clipped by 3 bases and J by 5 bases; unmatched bases: 21. Germline V gene data show CDR1 as KGHSH and CDR2 as LQKENI. This CDR3 region has 22 residues. CDR3 sequence reads: CASSPIPFLGTSGSVQDNEQFF. The CDR3 bases are TGTGCCAGCTCACCGATACCTTTTCTCGGGACTAGCGGGAGTGTTCAGGACAATGAGCAGTTCTTC.

The chain has TRBV15 and TRBJ2-5; 12 bases line up with TRBD1. The germline V gene has CDR1 LNHNV and CDR2 YYDKDF (reference sequence). This CDR3 region has 22 residues. Trimming removed 5 bases from V and 6 bases from J; junction bases left unmatched: 28. The CDR3 sequence is CATSAGQGAQAGGLFRIKTQYF. The CDR3 bases are TGTGCCACCAGCGCGGGACAGGGGGCGCAGGCGGGAGGACTATTTCGAATAAAGACCCAGTACTTC.

The chain is built from TRBV4-2 and TRBJ2-5; 10 nucleotides match TRBD2. After removal of 0 bases from V and 3 bases from J, the junction contained 13 bases not matched to a gene. Per the germline V gene, CDR1 is LGHNA and CDR2 is YNFKEQ. This CDR3 has 19 residues. In DNA form, the CDR3 reads TGTGCCAGCAGCCAAGACCCGTTGGGTGTAGGACTAGCGGAAGAGACCCAGTACTTC. It codes for CASSQDPLGVGLAEETQYF.

The chain carries TRBV7-2 and TRBJ2-5; D might be TRBD1 (5 bases). The CDR3 totals 14 residues. Trimming cost V 4 bases and J 2 bases, with 11 bases left between them. Germline V gene sequence: CDR1 SGHTA, CDR2 FQGNSA. CDR3 amino acids: CASSSQGFQETQYF. The CDR3 nucleotides read TGTGCCAGCAGCTCGCAGGGTTTTCAAGAGACCCAGTACTTC.

The J gene is TRBJ2-1, the V gene TRBV18; 7 bases line up with TRBD1. Trimming removed 2 bases from V and 0 bases from J; junction bases left unmatched: 7. There are 17 residues in the CDR3. Per germline, CDR1 KGHSH and CDR2 LQKENI. The CDR3 sequence is CASSPSARQGSYNEQFF. The CDR3 DNA reads as TGTGCCAGCTCACCATCAGCCCGACAGGGCTCCTACAATGAGCAGTTCTTC. The full variable domain, rest sourced from reference TRBV18 and TRBJ2-1, is NAGVMQNPRHLVRRRGQEARLRCSPMKGHSHVYWYRQLPEEGLKFMVYLQKENIIDESGMPKERFSAEFPKEGPSILRIQQVVRGDSAAYFCASSPSARQGSYNEQFFGPGTRLTVL.

In its sample, this clonotype was seen a few times. The chain employs TRBV6-5 and TRBJ2-7, with TRBD1 matching 8 bases. Gene TRBJ2-5 matches the end of the DNA better, so the J call may be wrong. The CDR3 is 16 amino acids. CDR1 and CDR2 (germline): MNHEY, SVGAGI. Here the CDR3 reads CASSYSLGQEPETQYF. DNA for the CDR3: TGTGCCAGCAGTTACTCGTTGGGACAGGAGCCAGAGACCCAGTACTTC.